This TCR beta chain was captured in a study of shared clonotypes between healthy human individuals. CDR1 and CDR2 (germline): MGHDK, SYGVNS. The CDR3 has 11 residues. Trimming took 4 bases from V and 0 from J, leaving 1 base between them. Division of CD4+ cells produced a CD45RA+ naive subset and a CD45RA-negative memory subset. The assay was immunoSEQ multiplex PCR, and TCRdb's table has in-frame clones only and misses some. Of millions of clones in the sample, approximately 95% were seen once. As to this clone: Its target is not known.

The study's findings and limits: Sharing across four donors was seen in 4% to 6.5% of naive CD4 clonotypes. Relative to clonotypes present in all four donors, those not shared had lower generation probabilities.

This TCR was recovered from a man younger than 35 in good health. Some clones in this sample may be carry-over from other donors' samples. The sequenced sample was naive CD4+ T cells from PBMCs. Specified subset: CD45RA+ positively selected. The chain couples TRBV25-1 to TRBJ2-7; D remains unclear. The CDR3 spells CASSGSYEQYF. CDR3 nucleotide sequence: TGTGCCAGCAGTGGCTCCTACGAGCAGTACTTC.